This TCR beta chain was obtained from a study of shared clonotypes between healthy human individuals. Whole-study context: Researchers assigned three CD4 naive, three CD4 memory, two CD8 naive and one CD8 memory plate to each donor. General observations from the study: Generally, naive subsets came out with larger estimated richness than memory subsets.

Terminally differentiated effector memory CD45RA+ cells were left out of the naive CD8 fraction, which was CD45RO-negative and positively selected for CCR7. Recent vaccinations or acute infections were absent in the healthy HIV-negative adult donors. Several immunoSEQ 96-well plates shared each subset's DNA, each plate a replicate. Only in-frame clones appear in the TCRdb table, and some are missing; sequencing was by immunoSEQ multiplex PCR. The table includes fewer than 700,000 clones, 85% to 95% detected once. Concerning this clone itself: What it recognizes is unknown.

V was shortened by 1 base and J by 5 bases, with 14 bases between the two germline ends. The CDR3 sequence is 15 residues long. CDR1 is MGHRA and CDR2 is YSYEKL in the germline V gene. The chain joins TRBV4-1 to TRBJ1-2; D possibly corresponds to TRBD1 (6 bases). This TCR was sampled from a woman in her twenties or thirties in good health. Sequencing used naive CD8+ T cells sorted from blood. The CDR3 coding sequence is TGCGCCAGCAGCCAAGTGGGAGGGGGGGAGTATGGCTACACCTTC. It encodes CASSQVGGGEYGYTF.